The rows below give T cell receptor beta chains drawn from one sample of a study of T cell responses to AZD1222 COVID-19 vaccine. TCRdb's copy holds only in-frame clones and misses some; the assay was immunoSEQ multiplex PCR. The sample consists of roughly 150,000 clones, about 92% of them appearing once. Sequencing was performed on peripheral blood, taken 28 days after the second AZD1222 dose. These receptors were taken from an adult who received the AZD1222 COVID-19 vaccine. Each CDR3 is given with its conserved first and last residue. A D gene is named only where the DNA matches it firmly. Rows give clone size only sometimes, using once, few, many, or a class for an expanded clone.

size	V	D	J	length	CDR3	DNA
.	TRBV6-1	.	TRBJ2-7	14	CASSEPGEVYEQYF	TGTGCCAGCAGTGAACCAGGGGAAGTTTACGAGCAGTACTTC
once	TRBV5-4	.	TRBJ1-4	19	CASSFCKGLTFATNEKLFF	TGTGCCAGCAGCTTTTGTAAGGGACTGACCTTTGCAACTAATGAAAAACTGTTTTTT
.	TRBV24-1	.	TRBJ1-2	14	CATSDLGDNYGYTF	TGTGCCACCAGTGATTTAGGGGACAACTATGGCTACACCTTC
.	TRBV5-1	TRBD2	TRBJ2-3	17	CASQRRHSGTTPDTQYF	TGCGCCAGCCAACGACGACATAGCGGGACCACTCCAGATACGCAGTATTTT
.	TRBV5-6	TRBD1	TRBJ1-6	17	CASSLRSTGTGNSPLHF	TGTGCCAGCAGCTTGCGATCCACCGGGACAGGGAACTCACCCCTCCACTTT
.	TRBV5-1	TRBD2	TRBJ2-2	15	CASSQTGGSTGELFF	TGCGCCAGCAGCCAGACGGGGGGAAGCACCGGGGAGCTGTTTTTT
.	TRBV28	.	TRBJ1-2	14	CASSPPAGSYGYTF	TGTGCCAGCAGTCCCCCCGCAGGGTCCTATGGCTACACCTTC
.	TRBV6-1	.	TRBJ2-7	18	CASSALRSPGRQALEQYF	TGTGCCAGCAGTGCCCTAAGAAGCCCGGGACGTCAGGCCCTCGAGCAGTACTTC
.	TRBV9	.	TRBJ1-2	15	CASSVAQQGRYGYTF	TGTGCCAGCAGCGTAGCTCAACAAGGGCGGTATGGCTACACCTTC
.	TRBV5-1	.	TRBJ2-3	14	CASSPGRSTDTQYF	TGCGCCAGCAGCCCAGGTCGCAGCACAGATACGCAGTATTTT
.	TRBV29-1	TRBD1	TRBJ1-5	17	CIITGTGSQYSNQPQHF	TGCATCATAACCGGGACAGGGAGCCAATATAGCAATCAGCCCCAGCATTTT
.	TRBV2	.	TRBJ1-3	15	CASSPRQDSGNTIYF	TGTGCCAGCAGTCCCCGACAGGACAGCGGAAACACCATATATTTT
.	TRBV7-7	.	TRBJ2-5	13	CASSLQAVETQYF	TGTGCCAGCAGCTTGCAGGCAGTAGAGACCCAGTACTTC
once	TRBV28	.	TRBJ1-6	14	CASRGWEYNSPLHF	TGTGCCAGCAGAGGGTGGGAGTATAATTCACCCCTCCACTTT
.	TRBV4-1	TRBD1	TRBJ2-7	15	CASSSRDRGLYEQYF	TGCGCCAGCAGCTCCCGGGACAGGGGGCTCTACGAGCAGTACTTC
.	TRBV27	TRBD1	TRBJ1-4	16	CASSPQGARPNEKLFF	TGTGCCAGCAGTCCCCAGGGGGCGCGGCCTAATGAAAAACTGTTTTTT
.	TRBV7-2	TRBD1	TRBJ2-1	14	CASSPGQGYNEQFF	TGTGCCAGCAGCCCTGGACAGGGTTACAATGAGCAGTTCTTC
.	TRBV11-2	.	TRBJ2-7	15	CASSPSGVGAYEQYF	TGTGCCAGCAGCCCTTCAGGGGTGGGAGCTTACGAGCAGTACTTC
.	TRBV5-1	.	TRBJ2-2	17	CASSPRVGVDGRGELFF	TGCGCCAGCAGCCCCCGGGTTGGGGTAGACGGCCGCGGGGAGCTGTTTTTT
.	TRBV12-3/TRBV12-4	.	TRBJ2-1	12	CASRPTDNEQFF	TGTGCCAGCCGGCCTACGGACAATGAGCAGTTCTTC
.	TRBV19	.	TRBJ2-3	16	CASSIALPSRVGTQYF	TGTGCCAGTAGTATCGCCTTGCCCTCGCGGGTGGGTACGCAGTATTTT
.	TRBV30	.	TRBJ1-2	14	CTWSVQGTGYGYTF	TGTACCTGGAGTGTCCAGGGAACCGGCTATGGCTACACCTTC
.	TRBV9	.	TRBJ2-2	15	CASSPPGLTTGELFF	TGTGCCAGCAGCCCGCCGGGACTGACTACCGGGGAGCTGTTTTTT
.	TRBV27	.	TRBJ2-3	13	CASRSQGGDTQYF	TGTGCCAGCAGGTCCCAGGGGGGAGATACGCAGTATTTT
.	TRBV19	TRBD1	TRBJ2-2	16	CASSTPGTGVTGELFF	TGTGCCAGTAGTACCCCCGGGACAGGGGTAACCGGGGAGCTGTTTTTT
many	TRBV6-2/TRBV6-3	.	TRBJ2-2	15	CASSYSGRATGELFF	TGTGCCAGCAGTTACTCGGGTAGGGCCACCGGGGAGCTGTTTTTT
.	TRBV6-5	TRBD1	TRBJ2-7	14	CASERTGGVYEQYF	TGTGCCAGCGAGAGGACAGGGGGCGTCTACGAGCAGTACTTC
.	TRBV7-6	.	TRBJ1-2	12	CASSPDPYGYTF	TGTGCCAGCAGCCCTGACCCCTATGGCTACACCTTC
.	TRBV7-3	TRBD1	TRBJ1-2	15	CASSQTGTGGYGYTF	TGTGCCAGCAGCCAAACCGGGACAGGAGGTTATGGCTACACCTTC
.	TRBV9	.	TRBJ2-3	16	CASSVGQGAGTDTQYF	TGTGCCAGCAGCGTAGGGCAGGGAGCAGGCACAGATACGCAGTATTTT
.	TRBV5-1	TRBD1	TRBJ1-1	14	CASGRDRGNTEAFF	TGCGCCAGCGGACGGGACAGGGGTAACACTGAAGCTTTCTTT
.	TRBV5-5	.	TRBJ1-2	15	CASSQAQQFNYGYTF	TGTGCCAGCAGCCAGGCCCAGCAGTTTAACTATGGCTACACCTTC
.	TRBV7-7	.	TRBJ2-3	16	CASSPDGPPSTDTQYF	TGTGCTAGCAGCCCGGACGGCCCCCCTAGCACAGATACGCAGTATTTT
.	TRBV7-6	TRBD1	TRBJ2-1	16	CASSLRQGLEVDEQFF	TGTGCCAGCAGCTTAAGACAGGGGCTAGAGGTCGATGAGCAGTTCTTC
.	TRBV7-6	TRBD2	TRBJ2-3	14	CASTAGGFTDTQYF	TGTGCCAGCACCGCGGGGGGGTTCACAGATACGCAGTATTTT
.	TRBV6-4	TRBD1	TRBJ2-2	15	CASRRDSANTGELFF	TGTGCCAGCAGGAGGGACAGTGCGAACACCGGGGAGCTGTTTTTT